The clone carrying this T cell receptor beta chain was seen many times. What it recognizes is unknown. The CDR3 regions of TCR beta were amplified from RNA transcripts. HTBI primers were used for first-round RT-PCR of the TCR CDR3. From the multiplex PCR reads, TCRdb called clonotypes with MiXCR, one entry per CDR3 protein. The top ten hold 8% to 9% of the sample, which has hundreds of thousands of distinct CDR3 sequences, roughly 40% seen once. This record comes from a study of T cells in Graves' hyperthyroidism and ophthalmopathy. General observations from the study: Blood samples included most of the expanded thyroid clonotypes exceeding 0.001.

Over 18 months, lack of ophthalmopathy progression marked Graves' hyperthyroidism as stable. An approximately 10 ml volume of fresh peripheral blood provided the PBMCs. Germline CDR1 and CDR2: LNHNV and YYDKDF (reference sequence). This CDR3 is built from 16 residues. The germline V and J ends were trimmed by 1 base and 1 base, with 13 bases remaining between them. Specimen: blood. This sequence originates from a man between 18 and 35 years old with Graves' hyperthyroidism. The chain employs TRBV15 and TRBJ1-2, with D perhaps matching TRBD1 (5 bases). The CDR3 nucleotides are TGTGCCACCAGCAGAGGAAATACAGGCAGTAACTATGGCTACACCTTC. Translating gives CATSRGNTGSNYGYTF.